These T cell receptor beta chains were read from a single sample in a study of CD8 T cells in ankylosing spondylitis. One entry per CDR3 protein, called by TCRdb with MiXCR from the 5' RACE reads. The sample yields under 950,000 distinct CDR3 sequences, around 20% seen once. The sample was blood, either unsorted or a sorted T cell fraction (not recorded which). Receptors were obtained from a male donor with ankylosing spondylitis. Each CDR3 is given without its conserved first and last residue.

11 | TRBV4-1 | ATQAGAGTEAF
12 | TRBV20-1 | SVGTSGYQETQY
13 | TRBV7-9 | ASTSLGQINYGYT
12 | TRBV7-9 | ASSLTSPTNTQY
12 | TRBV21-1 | ASEGGRVSYGYT
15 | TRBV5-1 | ASKGGAQGTISEKLF
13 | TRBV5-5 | ASSFPGSGTDTQY
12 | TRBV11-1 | ASSFGQSEETQY
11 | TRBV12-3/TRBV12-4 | ASSGDRGYGYT
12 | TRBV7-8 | ASSTGQTGNTIY
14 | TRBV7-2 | ASSLNYGGAGYGYT
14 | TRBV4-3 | ASSQESGQTNYGYT
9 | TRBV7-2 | ASSGAWEQF
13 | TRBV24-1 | ATSRTGGAADTQY
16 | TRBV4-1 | ASSQETSGRLGTDTQY
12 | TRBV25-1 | ASSERGRGETQY
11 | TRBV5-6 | ASSLGWGSEAF
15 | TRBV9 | ASSPRTSGGAGNEQF
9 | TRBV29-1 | SVDPRSEAF
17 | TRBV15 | ATSRVWRDVVLEYNEQF
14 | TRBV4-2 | ASSHPTGARTDTQY
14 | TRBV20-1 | SAKRGRGGPYNEQF
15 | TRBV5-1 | ASSFFPTGQGDTEAF
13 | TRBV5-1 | ASSLADRDSYGYT
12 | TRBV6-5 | ASSYGAAADTQY
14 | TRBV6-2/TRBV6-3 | ASSYSTSGSYNEQF
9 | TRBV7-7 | AVRDGREQY
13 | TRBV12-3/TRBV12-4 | ASSSTSGSRDEQF
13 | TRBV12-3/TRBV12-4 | ASSHKTGVDSPLH
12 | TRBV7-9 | ASSLYQEVNEQF